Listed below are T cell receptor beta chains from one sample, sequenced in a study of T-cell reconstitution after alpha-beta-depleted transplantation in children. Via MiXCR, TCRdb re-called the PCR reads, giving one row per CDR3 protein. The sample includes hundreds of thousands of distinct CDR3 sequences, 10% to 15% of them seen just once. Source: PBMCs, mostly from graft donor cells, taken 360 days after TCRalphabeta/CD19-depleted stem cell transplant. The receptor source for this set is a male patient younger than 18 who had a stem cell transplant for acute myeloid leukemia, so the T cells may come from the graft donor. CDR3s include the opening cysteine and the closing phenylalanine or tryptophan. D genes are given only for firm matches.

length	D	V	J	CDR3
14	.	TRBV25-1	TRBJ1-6	CASSVPGGDSPLHF
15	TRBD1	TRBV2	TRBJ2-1	CASRLDRVPYNEQFF
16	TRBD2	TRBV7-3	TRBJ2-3	CASSSQLAGGTDTQYF
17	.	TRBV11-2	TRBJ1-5	CASSLCDTRYSNQPQHF
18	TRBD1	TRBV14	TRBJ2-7	CASSQRGPGSQFAYEQYF
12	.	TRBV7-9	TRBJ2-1	CASSFPSNEQFF
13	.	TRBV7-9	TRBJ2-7	CASSPPWVWEQYF
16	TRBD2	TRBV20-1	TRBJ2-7	CCAKPLTSGRFGEQYF
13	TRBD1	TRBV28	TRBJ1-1	CAITDRGGSEAFF
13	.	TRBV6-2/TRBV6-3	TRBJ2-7	CASRRGKGDEQYF
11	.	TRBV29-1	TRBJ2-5	CSVEDRLTQYF
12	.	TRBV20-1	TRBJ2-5	CSANWVGETQYF
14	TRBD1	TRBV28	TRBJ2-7	CASKQGNAAYEQYF
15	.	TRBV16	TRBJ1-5	CASLDKTVGNQPQHF
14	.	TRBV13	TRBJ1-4	CASSQTGNREKLFF
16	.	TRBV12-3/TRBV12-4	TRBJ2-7	CASSLLTLEPKTEQYF
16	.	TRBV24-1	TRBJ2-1	CGASDFSGNSYNEQFF
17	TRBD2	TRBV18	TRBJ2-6	CASSPGLAISGANVLTF
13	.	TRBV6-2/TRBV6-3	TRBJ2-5	CASSYRREETQYF
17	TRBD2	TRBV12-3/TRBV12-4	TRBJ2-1	CASSGVIAGEPRGEQFF
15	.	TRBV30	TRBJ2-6	CAWNEGYAGANVLTF
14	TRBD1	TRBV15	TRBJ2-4	CATSRSTGGNIQYF
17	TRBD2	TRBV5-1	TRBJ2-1	CASRGVAGPTSYNEQFF
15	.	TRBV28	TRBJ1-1	CASSLPQGRNTEAFF
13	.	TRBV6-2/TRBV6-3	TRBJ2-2	CASSQRPTGELFF
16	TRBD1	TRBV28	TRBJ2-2	CASSPTGAQNTGELFF
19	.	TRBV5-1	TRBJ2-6	CASSPGPQGQGAGANVLTF
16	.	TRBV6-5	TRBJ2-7	CASSYRRFAGHYEQYF
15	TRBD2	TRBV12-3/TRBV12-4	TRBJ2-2	CASSFSGRLGGELFF